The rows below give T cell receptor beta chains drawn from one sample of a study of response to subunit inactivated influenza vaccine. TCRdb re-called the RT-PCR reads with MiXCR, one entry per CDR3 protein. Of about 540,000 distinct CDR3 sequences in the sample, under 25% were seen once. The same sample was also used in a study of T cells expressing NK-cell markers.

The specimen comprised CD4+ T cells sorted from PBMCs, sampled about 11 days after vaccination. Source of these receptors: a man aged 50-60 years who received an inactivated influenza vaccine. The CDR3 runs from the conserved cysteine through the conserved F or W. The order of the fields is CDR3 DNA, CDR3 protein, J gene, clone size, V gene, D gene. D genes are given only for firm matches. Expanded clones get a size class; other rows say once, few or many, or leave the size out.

DNA: TGTGCCAGCAGATCACTCCGGGCCCCTTACGAGCAGTACTTC
CDR3: CASRSLRAPYEQYF
J: TRBJ2-7
size: few
V: TRBV28
D: -

DNA: TGTGCCAGCAGCGCAGGACTGCGCGGAGATACGCAGTATTTT
CDR3: CASSAGLRGDTQYF
J: TRBJ2-3
size: few
V: TRBV9
D: -

DNA: TGTGCCAGCAGTTACGGGGACAGTGGACGGGAGACCCAGTACTTC
CDR3: CASSYGDSGRETQYF
J: TRBJ2-5
size: -
V: TRBV6-2/TRBV6-3
D: TRBD1

DNA: TGTGCCAGCAGCTTAGCAAGGGGACTAGCTGTCGATACGCAGTATTTT
CDR3: CASSLARGLAVDTQYF
J: TRBJ2-3
size: few
V: TRBV7-2
D: TRBD2

DNA: TGCAGTGCTAGAGATAGGAGACAACCAGTCGGGGGGACCCAGTACTTC
CDR3: CSARDRRQPVGGTQYF
J: TRBJ2-5
size: few
V: TRBV20-1
D: -

DNA: TGTGCCAGCAGTTTCATGCGGGTGAGAGAGACCCAGTACTTC
CDR3: CASSFMRVRETQYF
J: TRBJ2-5
size: few
V: TRBV12-3/TRBV12-4
D: -

DNA: TGTGCCAGCAGCGCCGGCGAGCTACAGGGGAACTATGGCTACACCTTC
CDR3: CASSAGELQGNYGYTF
J: TRBJ1-2
size: -
V: TRBV12-3/TRBV12-4
D: TRBD1

DNA: TGTGCCAGCAGCTTGGCCGTTTCCAGGGATTCACCCCTCCACTTT
CDR3: CASSLAVSRDSPLHF
J: TRBJ1-6
size: -
V: TRBV5-6
D: -

DNA: TGCAGCGCCGAGGTACTCCCCGGCGAGCAGTACTTC
CDR3: CSAEVLPGEQYF
J: TRBJ2-7
size: -
V: TRBV29-1
D: -

DNA: TGCGCCAGCAGCTTGGGAGGGAGCAGCAATCAGCCCCAGCATTTT
CDR3: CASSLGGSSNQPQHF
J: TRBJ1-5
size: -
V: TRBV5-1
D: -

DNA: TGTGCCAGCAATTTACAGACTAACACTGAAGCTTTCTTT
CDR3: CASNLQTNTEAFF
J: TRBJ1-1
size: few
V: TRBV12-3/TRBV12-4
D: -

DNA: TGTGCCAGCAGCGTGGGAGGACAGGGGCCCACAGATACGCAGTATTTT
CDR3: CASSVGGQGPTDTQYF
J: TRBJ2-3
size: -
V: TRBV7-2
D: TRBD1

DNA: TGCGCCAGCAGCTTGGCCGTAGACACCGGGGAGCTGTTTTTT
CDR3: CASSLAVDTGELFF
J: TRBJ2-2
size: many
V: TRBV5-1
D: -

DNA: TGTGCCAGCTCACCACCGATATCCGGGGAGCTGTTTTTT
CDR3: CASSPPISGELFF
J: TRBJ2-2
size: few
V: TRBV18
D: -